The next 6 T cell receptor beta chains were all read from a single sample in a study of blood T cell repertoires in COVID-19. Libraries were prepared by immunoSEQ multiplex PCR; TCRdb keeps only in-frame clonotypes and omits some of them. The sample records a few hundred thousand clones, roughly 87% being singletons. The sample taken for sequencing was PBMCs or T cells enriched from blood (not recorded which). The receptors originated from a woman aged 25 to 45 who had recovered from COVID-19.

The J gene is TRBJ2-1, the V gene TRBV4-3; 8 nucleotides line up with TRBD1. Losses at the gene ends were 0 bases for V and 7 bases for J; bases not matched to a gene: 17. CDR1 is LGHNA, CDR2 YSLEER, per germline. The CDR3 loop spans 19 amino acids. The CDR3 bases are TGCGCCAGCAGCCAAGAGGTCCTGGGACAGGACGCCGCCTTGAATGAGCAGTTCTTC. Protein: CASSQEVLGQDAALNEQFF.

The chain joins TRBV30 to TRBJ1-3; D call uncertain. This CDR3 contains 14 residues. Trimming shortened V by 6 bases and J by 0 bases, and 12 bases separated the two germline ends. The germline CDR1 and CDR2 sequences are GTSNPN and SVGIG (reference sequence). This CDR3 reads CACTPQDSGNTIYF. CDR3 sequence (DNA): TGTGCCTGTACCCCCCAGGACTCTGGAAACACCATATATTTT.

The rearrangement uses TRBV28 and TRBJ2-7; possible D gene TRBD1, 5 bases. Germline V gene sequence: CDR1 MDHEN, CDR2 SYDVKM. V lost 5 bases and J lost 4, with 9 bases in between. This CDR3 region has 12 residues. The CDR3 is CASSLRDYEQYF. CDR3 nucleotides: TGTGCCAGCAGTCTCAGGGATTACGAGCAGTACTTC. The whole variable domain, remainder taken from reference TRBV28 and TRBJ2-7, is DVKVTQSSRYLVKRTGEKVFLECVQDMDHENMFWYRQDPGLGLRLIYFSYDVKMKEKGDIPEGYSVSREKKERFSLILESASTNQTSMYLCASSLRDYEQYFGPGTRLTVT.

The rearrangement uses TRBV6-5 and TRBJ1-5; D remains unclear. In germline, CDR1 is MNHEY, CDR2 SVGAGI. The CDR3 is made up of 12 amino acids. V lost 4 bases and J lost 5, with 6 bases in between. The CDR3 spells CASSSGYQPQHF. CDR3 in DNA: TGTGCCAGCAGTTCCGGGTATCAGCCCCAGCATTTT.

The chain employs TRBV19 and TRBJ2-1; D possibly corresponds to TRBD2 (7 bases). The CDR3 consists of 19 residues. The germline V gene encodes CDR1 LNHDA and CDR2 SQIVND (reference sequence). Trimming left V 1 base short and J 0 bases short, with 19 bases between. The CDR3 coding sequence is TGTGCCAGTAGTATAGGTGCCCGGGGGGCTGGGAGCTCCTACAATGAGCAGTTCTTC. Its protein product is CASSIGARGAGSSYNEQFF.

The chain joins TRBV9 to TRBJ1-3; D not certain. Trimming pared 5 bases from V and 3 bases from J, leaving 9 bases between. CDR1 and CDR2 from the germline V gene are SGDLS and YYNGEE. The CDR3 loop spans 13 amino acids. The CDR3 DNA follows: TGTGCCAGCAGGGGCCTAATTGGAAACACCATATATTTT. It translates to CASRGLIGNTIYF.